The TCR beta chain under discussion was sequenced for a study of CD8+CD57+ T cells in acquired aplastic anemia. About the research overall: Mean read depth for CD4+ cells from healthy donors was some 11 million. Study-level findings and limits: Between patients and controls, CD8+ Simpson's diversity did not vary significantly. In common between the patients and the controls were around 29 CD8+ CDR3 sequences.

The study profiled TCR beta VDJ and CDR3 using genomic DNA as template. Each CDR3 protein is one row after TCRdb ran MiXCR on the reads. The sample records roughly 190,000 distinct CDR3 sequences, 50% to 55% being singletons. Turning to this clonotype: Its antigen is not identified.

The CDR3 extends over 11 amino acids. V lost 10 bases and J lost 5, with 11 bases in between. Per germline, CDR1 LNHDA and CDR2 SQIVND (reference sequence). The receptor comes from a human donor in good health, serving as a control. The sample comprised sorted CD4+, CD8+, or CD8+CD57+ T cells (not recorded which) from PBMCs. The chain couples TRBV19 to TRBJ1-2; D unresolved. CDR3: CATLGEYGYTF. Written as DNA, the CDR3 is TGTGCCACCCTGGGTGAATATGGCTACACCTTC.